The rows below give T cell receptor beta chains drawn from one sample of a study of T-cell memory formation after mild COVID-19. TCRdb reprocessed the 5' RACE reads with MiXCR, giving one entry per CDR3 protein. The data contain over 350,000 distinct CDR3 sequences, 20% to 25% of them singletons. The sequencing input was PBMCs or a T cell subset sorted from them (not recorded which). These receptors were collected from an adult woman who had mild COVID-19 (a few samples of this study predate the infection). Cell type and time point are not known. CDR3s include the opening cysteine and the closing phenylalanine or tryptophan. D genes are given only for firm matches. Size tells how often a clone was seen (once, few, many) or the class of an expanded clone, and some rows leave it out.

len: 17
v_gene: TRBV9
j_gene: TRBJ2-1
abundance: once
d_gene: TRBD2
CDR3aa: CASSVRGVTSGRHEQFF
CDR3nt: TGTGCCAGCAGCGTACGTGGGGTGACTAGCGGGAGACATGAGCAGTTCTTC

len: 16
v_gene: TRBV7-8
j_gene: TRBJ1-1
abundance: .
d_gene: TRBD1
CDR3aa: CASSRGPGQLNTEAFF
CDR3nt: TGTGCCAGCAGTCGAGGACCGGGACAGCTGAACACTGAAGCTTTCTTT

len: 18
v_gene: TRBV7-9
j_gene: TRBJ2-4
abundance: .
d_gene: .
CDR3aa: CASSLEVRGPQQGNIQYF
CDR3nt: TGTGCCAGCAGCTTAGAAGTCAGGGGCCCTCAGCAGGGAAACATTCAGTACTTC

len: 15
v_gene: TRBV24-1
j_gene: TRBJ2-3
abundance: .
d_gene: TRBD2
CDR3aa: CATSDPTSGGDTQYF
CDR3nt: TGTGCCACCAGTGATCCTACCAGCGGGGGGGATACGCAGTATTTT

len: 16
v_gene: TRBV7-6
j_gene: TRBJ2-3
abundance: few
d_gene: TRBD2
CDR3aa: CASSPEPGLAGVRQYF
CDR3nt: TGTGCCAGCAGCCCCGAACCGGGACTAGCGGGAGTCCGGCAGTATTTT

len: 14
v_gene: TRBV7-2
j_gene: TRBJ1-5
abundance: .
d_gene: .
CDR3aa: CASSSSWANQPQHF
CDR3nt: TGTGCCAGCAGCTCTTCCTGGGCGAATCAGCCCCAGCATTTT

len: 15
v_gene: TRBV5-1
j_gene: TRBJ2-3
abundance: .
d_gene: .
CDR3aa: CASATGGASADTQYF
CDR3nt: TGCGCCAGCGCCACTGGGGGGGCTAGCGCAGATACGCAGTATTTT

len: 13
v_gene: TRBV7-3
j_gene: TRBJ1-1
abundance: .
d_gene: TRBD1
CDR3aa: CASSLTGGAEAFF
CDR3nt: TGTGCCAGCAGCTTGACAGGGGGGGCTGAAGCTTTCTTT

len: 17
v_gene: TRBV18
j_gene: TRBJ2-2
abundance: .
d_gene: TRBD2
CDR3aa: CASSPRLAGAVGGELFF
CDR3nt: TGTGCCAGCTCACCACGACTAGCGGGGGCTGTCGGCGGGGAGCTGTTTTTT

len: 15
v_gene: TRBV5-4
j_gene: TRBJ2-7
abundance: few
d_gene: .
CDR3aa: CASSLRISSSYEQYF
CDR3nt: TGTGCCAGCAGCTTACGGATCTCAAGCTCCTACGAGCAGTACTTC

len: 15
v_gene: TRBV27
j_gene: TRBJ1-2
abundance: few
d_gene: TRBD1
CDR3aa: CASSLISGGGYGYTF
CDR3nt: TGTGCCAGCAGTTTAATATCAGGGGGCGGCTATGGCTACACCTTC

len: 16
v_gene: TRBV13
j_gene: TRBJ2-5
abundance: few
d_gene: TRBD2
CDR3aa: CASSPGDLAGQETQYF
CDR3nt: TGTGCCAGCAGCCCCGGGGACCTAGCGGGGCAAGAGACCCAGTACTTC

len: 17
v_gene: TRBV7-9
j_gene: TRBJ2-3
abundance: few
d_gene: TRBD2
CDR3aa: CASSPGLAGRRTDTQYF
CDR3nt: TGTGCCAGCAGCCCGGGACTAGCGGGCCGACGCACAGATACGCAGTATTTT

len: 14
v_gene: TRBV6-6
j_gene: TRBJ1-5
abundance: .
d_gene: .
CDR3aa: CASSYSDTYQPQHF
CDR3nt: TGTGCCAGCAGTTACTCGGACACCTATCAGCCCCAGCATTTT

len: 15
v_gene: TRBV4-2
j_gene: TRBJ2-5
abundance: .
d_gene: TRBD1
CDR3aa: CASSQGTGGAGTQYF
CDR3nt: TGTGCCAGCAGCCAAGGGACAGGGGGCGCAGGGACCCAGTACTTC

len: 19
v_gene: TRBV18
j_gene: TRBJ2-6
abundance: .
d_gene: TRBD2
CDR3aa: CASSPPGLAGVAGANVLTF
CDR3nt: TGTGCCAGCTCACCACCGGGACTAGCGGGAGTAGCTGGGGCCAACGTCCTGACTTTC

len: 14
v_gene: TRBV13
j_gene: TRBJ2-3
abundance: .
d_gene: .
CDR3aa: CASSPNRGTDTQYF
CDR3nt: TGTGCCAGCAGCCCAAACCGGGGCACAGATACGCAGTATTTT

len: 16
v_gene: TRBV7-2
j_gene: TRBJ2-1
abundance: few
d_gene: .
CDR3aa: CASSLALGTPYNEQFF
CDR3nt: TGTGCCAGCAGCTTAGCGTTGGGGACTCCCTACAATGAGCAGTTCTTC

len: 16
v_gene: TRBV18
j_gene: TRBJ2-7
abundance: few
d_gene: .
CDR3aa: CASSPQHRKKRDEQYF
CDR3nt: TGTGCCAGCTCACCACAACATAGAAAAAAAAGGGACGAGCAGTACTTC

len: 13
v_gene: TRBV5-1
j_gene: TRBJ2-5
abundance: few
d_gene: .
CDR3aa: CASSSTGPEAQYF
CDR3nt: TGCGCCAGCAGCTCCACAGGGCCCGAGGCCCAGTACTTC

len: 15
v_gene: TRBV10-1
j_gene: TRBJ2-6
abundance: .
d_gene: .
CDR3aa: CASSWRGSGANVLTF
CDR3nt: TGCGCCAGCAGTTGGAGGGGCTCTGGGGCCAACGTCCTGACTTTC

len: 15
v_gene: TRBV12-3/TRBV12-4
j_gene: TRBJ2-3
abundance: few
d_gene: .
CDR3aa: CASSPRQDLTDTQYF
CDR3nt: TGTGCCAGCAGTCCCAGACAGGATTTGACAGATACGCAGTATTTT

len: 14
v_gene: TRBV12-3/TRBV12-4
j_gene: TRBJ1-1
abundance: .
d_gene: .
CDR3aa: CASSLGPRVTEAFF
CDR3nt: TGTGCCAGCAGTTTAGGGCCGAGGGTGACTGAAGCTTTCTTT

len: 11
v_gene: TRBV5-1
j_gene: TRBJ2-2
abundance: .
d_gene: .
CDR3aa: CASRETGELFF
CDR3nt: TGCGCCAGCAGAGAGACCGGGGAGCTGTTTTTT

len: 14
v_gene: TRBV12-3/TRBV12-4
j_gene: TRBJ1-5
abundance: .
d_gene: .
CDR3aa: CASTRGRRGQPQHF
CDR3nt: TGTGCCAGCACCCGGGGGCGGCGAGGTCAGCCCCAGCATTTT

len: 12
v_gene: TRBV7-8
j_gene: TRBJ1-5
abundance: .
d_gene: .
CDR3aa: CASSLVKQPQHF
CDR3nt: TGTGCCAGCAGCTTAGTGAAACAGCCCCAGCATTTT

len: 17
v_gene: TRBV29-1
j_gene: TRBJ1-1
abundance: few
d_gene: .
CDR3aa: CSVPVEGPLAVNTEAFF
CDR3nt: TGCAGCGTTCCTGTAGAAGGGCCGTTGGCGGTGAACACTGAAGCTTTCTTT

len: 14
v_gene: TRBV5-1
j_gene: TRBJ1-2
abundance: .
d_gene: TRBD1
CDR3aa: CASSLEYRGPGYTF
CDR3nt: TGCGCCAGCAGCTTGGAGTACAGGGGGCCTGGCTACACCTTC

len: 14
v_gene: TRBV6-6
j_gene: TRBJ2-5
abundance: few
d_gene: .
CDR3aa: CASSYSDTQETQYF
CDR3nt: TGTGCCAGCAGTTACTCGGACACCCAAGAGACCCAGTACTTC

len: 14
v_gene: TRBV27
j_gene: TRBJ1-5
abundance: few
d_gene: .
CDR3aa: CASSAYREDQPQHF
CDR3nt: TGTGCCAGCAGTGCCTACAGGGAGGATCAGCCCCAGCATTTT

len: 15
v_gene: TRBV7-9
j_gene: TRBJ1-5
abundance: few
d_gene: .
CDR3aa: CASSLGLPGDQPQHF
CDR3nt: TGTGCCAGCAGCTTAGGACTCCCAGGAGATCAGCCCCAGCATTTT

len: 13
v_gene: TRBV12-5
j_gene: TRBJ1-1
abundance: once
d_gene: .
CDR3aa: CASAKLVNTEAFF
CDR3nt: TGTGCTAGTGCCAAGCTGGTCAACACTGAAGCTTTCTTT

len: 13
v_gene: TRBV5-6
j_gene: TRBJ2-7
abundance: .
d_gene: .
CDR3aa: CASSLNQGAEQYF
CDR3nt: TGTGCCAGCAGCTTAAATCAGGGTGCCGAGCAGTACTTC

len: 14
v_gene: TRBV14
j_gene: TRBJ2-1
abundance: .
d_gene: .
CDR3aa: CASSQSGPGDEQFF
CDR3nt: TGTGCCAGCAGCCAATCCGGGCCTGGGGATGAGCAGTTCTTC

len: 14
v_gene: TRBV6-2/TRBV6-3
j_gene: TRBJ1-2
abundance: few
d_gene: .
CDR3aa: CASSYGWWLHGYTF
CDR3nt: TGTGCCAGCAGTTACGGATGGTGGCTTCATGGCTACACCTTC

len: 16
v_gene: TRBV7-9
j_gene: TRBJ1-6
abundance: few
d_gene: TRBD1
CDR3aa: CASSLAPGQGSSPLHF
CDR3nt: TGTGCCAGCAGCTTAGCCCCGGGACAGGGTAGCTCACCCCTCCACTTT

len: 14
v_gene: TRBV7-9
j_gene: TRBJ2-7
abundance: .
d_gene: .
CDR3aa: CASSPEILGYEQYF
CDR3nt: TGTGCCAGCAGCCCTGAAATCCTCGGCTACGAGCAGTACTTC

len: 14
v_gene: TRBV11-2
j_gene: TRBJ2-5
abundance: few
d_gene: TRBD1
CDR3aa: CASSPRDSWMTQYF
CDR3nt: TGTGCCAGCAGCCCCCGGGACAGCTGGATGACCCAGTACTTC

len: 17
v_gene: TRBV2
j_gene: TRBJ2-3
abundance: .
d_gene: TRBD2
CDR3aa: CASSARIGGGPTDTQYF
CDR3nt: TGTGCCAGCAGTGCGCGGATCGGCGGGGGTCCCACAGATACGCAGTATTTT

len: 15
v_gene: TRBV11-2
j_gene: TRBJ2-3
abundance: few
d_gene: .
CDR3aa: CASRKGGMSTDTQYF
CDR3nt: TGTGCCAGCAGGAAAGGGGGGATGAGCACAGATACGCAGTATTTT

len: 15
v_gene: TRBV19
j_gene: TRBJ2-1
abundance: few
d_gene: TRBD2
CDR3aa: CASSSQAGVGGEQFF
CDR3nt: TGTGCCAGTAGTAGTCAAGCGGGAGTCGGGGGTGAGCAGTTCTTC